A selection of T cell receptor beta chains follows, all from one sample in a study of identical twins. TCRdb used MiXCR to reprocess the 5' RACE reads, holding one entry per CDR3 protein. The table includes 690,000 or so distinct CDR3 sequences, approximately 9% detected once. The data were also submitted as part of a second study, on yellow fever vaccine responses in identical twins.

Sequencing was carried out using PBMCs. These receptors all stem from a woman aged 18 to 35 in good health. The CDR3 runs from the conserved cysteine through the conserved F or W. D genes are given only for firm matches. Clone size, where shown, is once, few, many, or a class for clones that have expanded.

TRBJ2-7 TRBV15 TRBD2 few CATSKGGIRDYEQYF TGTGCCACCAGCAAGGGAGGGATTCGAGACTACGAGCAGTACTTC
TRBJ2-3 TRBV10-3 TRBD1 many CAISAVLTGGSWTDTQYF TGTGCCATCAGTGCCGTCCTGACAGGGGGCTCTTGGACAGATACGCAGTATTTT
TRBJ2-7 TRBV10-3 NA NA CAIRPGSSDEQYF TGTGCCATCAGGCCGGGATCAAGCGACGAGCAGTACTTC
TRBJ2-3 TRBV20-1 NA few CSARDPREPPDTQYF TGCAGTGCTAGAGATCCTAGGGAGCCCCCAGATACGCAGTATTTT
TRBJ2-1 TRBV6-5 TRBD1 many CASSYSTGYNEQFF TGCGCCAGCAGCTACTCGACAGGGTACAATGAGCAGTTCTTC
TRBJ2-1 TRBV7-2 TRBD2 few CASSLALLAHEQFF TGTGCCAGCAGCTTAGCTCTACTAGCGCATGAGCAGTTCTTC
TRBJ1-4 TRBV6-1 NA many CASSEAGANEKLFF TGTGCCAGCAGTGAAGCGGGAGCTAATGAAAAACTGTTTTTT
TRBJ1-1 TRBV14 NA NA CASSQWGRSTEAFF TGTGCCAGCAGCCAATGGGGAAGGAGCACTGAAGCTTTCTTT
TRBJ1-1 TRBV6-1 TRBD1 NA CASRRSPGGNEAFF TGTGCCAGCAGGCGATCCCCAGGGGGGAATGAAGCTTTCTTT
TRBJ2-5 TRBV5-4 NA few CASSLGPTSEETQYF TGTGCCAGCAGCTTGGGGCCGACTAGTGAAGAGACCCAGTACTTC
TRBJ1-4 TRBV6-1 TRBD1 many CASSPRGLLESNEKLFF TGTGCCAGCAGTCCCAGGGGGCTCCTCGAGTCTAATGAAAAACTGTTTTTT
TRBJ2-7 TRBV6-5 TRBD1 few CASSYKGRGQIIYEQYF TGTGCCAGCAGTTACAAGGGCAGGGGGCAAATCATCTACGAGCAGTACTTC
TRBJ1-1 TRBV6-2/TRBV6-3 TRBD1 few CASSLSQGLNTEAFF TGTGCCAGCAGTCTCTCACAGGGGCTGAACACTGAAGCTTTCTTT
TRBJ2-3 TRBV14 NA many CASSHGDTQYF TGTGCCAGCAGCCATGGGGATACGCAGTATTTT
TRBJ1-5 TRBV3-1 NA NA CASSISVREPQHF TGTGCCAGCAGCATAAGCGTCCGCGAGCCCCAGCATTTT
TRBJ2-7 TRBV28 NA many CASSLWSYEQYF TGTGCCAGCAGTTTATGGAGTTACGAGCAGTACTTC
TRBJ2-1 TRBV6-5 TRBD1 many CASSYSDPGQANEQFF TGTGCCAGCAGTTACTCCGACCCCGGACAGGCAAATGAGCAGTTCTTC
TRBJ2-3 TRBV5-5 NA few CASSQWTDSTDTQYF TGTGCCAGCAGCCAATGGACAGATAGCACAGATACGCAGTATTTT
TRBJ2-2 TRBV29-1 NA NA CSVDEGVGELFF TGCAGCGTTGATGAAGGGGTTGGGGAGCTGTTTTTT
TRBJ2-7 TRBV7-8 NA few CASSLARQNYEQYF TGTGCCAGCAGCTTAGCCCGACAGAACTACGAGCAGTACTTC
TRBJ2-2 TRBV11-2 TRBD2 NA CASRERTSGRSGELFF TGTGCCAGCAGAGAGAGGACTAGCGGGAGGTCCGGGGAGCTGTTTTTT
TRBJ1-5 TRBV20-1 NA few CSARDSLQPQHF TGCAGTGCTAGGGACAGTCTTCAGCCCCAGCATTTT
TRBJ1-1 TRBV20-1 TRBD1 NA CSARTGRLDTEAFF TGCAGTGCTAGGACAGGGCGTTTGGACACTGAAGCTTTCTTT
TRBJ2-1 TRBV27 NA few CASSWRWWEESEQFF TGTGCCAGCAGTTGGAGGTGGTGGGAGGAGTCTGAGCAGTTCTTC
TRBJ1-4 TRBV7-9 NA many CASGDEKLFF TGTGCCAGTGGGGATGAAAAACTGTTTTTT
TRBJ2-1 TRBV12-3/TRBV12-4 TRBD2 few CASSSKTSGHYNEQFF TGTGCCAGCAGTTCAAAAACTAGCGGTCACTACAATGAGCAGTTCTTC
TRBJ2-2 TRBV3-1 TRBD2 many CASSRRLAVAGELFF TGTGCCAGCAGCCGTCGACTAGCGGTAGCCGGGGAGCTGTTTTTT
TRBJ2-2 TRBV5-6 NA few CASSYPVRGDTGELFF TGTGCCAGCAGCTACCCCGTAAGGGGTGACACCGGGGAGCTGTTTTTT
TRBJ2-5 TRBV7-9 NA few CASSLPSTGWEETQYF TGTGCCAGCAGCTTACCGTCGACAGGATGGGAAGAGACCCAGTACTTC
TRBJ2-1 TRBV5-1 NA many CASSVGRSSYNEQFF TGCGCCAGCAGCGTGGGACGGAGCTCCTACAATGAGCAGTTCTTC
TRBJ2-5 TRBV29-1 NA NA CSVGQRPPGDQYF TGCAGCGTGGGACAGCGCCCCCCGGGGGACCAGTACTTC
TRBJ1-2 TRBV12-3/TRBV12-4 NA many CASSPLARGIDYGYTF TGTGCCAGCAGTCCTCTGGCCAGGGGTATCGACTATGGCTACACCTTC
TRBJ1-2 TRBV28 NA few CASSGTLNYTF TGTGCCAGCAGTGGGACGCTAAACTACACCTTC
TRBJ2-2 TRBV5-1 NA many CASNSAANTGELFF TGCGCCAGCAACAGTGCCGCAAACACCGGGGAGCTGTTTTTT
TRBJ1-5 TRBV5-1 TRBD1 few CASYRDRVLFRQPQHF TGCGCCAGCTACCGGGACAGGGTATTGTTCCGCCAGCCCCAGCATTTT